A selection of T cell receptor beta chains follows, all from one sample in a study of blood T cells in healthy people across ages. Each CDR3 protein gets one entry after TCRdb re-called the 5' RACE reads with MiXCR. This sample has about 1.5 million distinct CDR3 sequences; approximately 39% occur once, and the top ten carry about 4%. The sample taken for sequencing was blood. The receptor set was obtained from a woman in her late teens or twenties in good health. The CDR3 runs from the conserved cysteine through the conserved F or W. D genes are given only for firm matches. Not every row has a clone size; where given, it reads once, few, many or a size class.

TRBV6-1	TRBD2	TRBJ2-1	few	TGTGCCAGCAGGGACGTTGGGGAAGCGGGAGGGGTTTTTTGGGTAGAGCAGTTCTTC	CASRDVGEAGGVFWVEQFF
TRBV15	TRBD1	TRBJ2-3	few	TGTGCCACCAGCTTCGGGCAAGGGACAGGACGAGATACGCAGTATTTT	CATSFGQGTGRDTQYF
TRBV12-3/TRBV12-4	-	TRBJ1-2	-	TGTGCCAGCAGTGCCGGGTTACTAGGGGGTGGCTACACCTTC	CASSAGLLGGGYTF
TRBV12-3/TRBV12-4	TRBD1	TRBJ1-5	-	TGTGCCAGCAGTTTAGGGACAGGGGAATCGGGTCAGCCCCAGCATTTT	CASSLGTGESGQPQHF
TRBV4-1	TRBD1	TRBJ2-7	-	TGCGCCAGCAGCCAAGATCGACAGGGGCCCCTCGAGCAGTACTTC	CASSQDRQGPLEQYF
TRBV29-1	TRBD1	TRBJ1-1	-	TGCAGCGTCCGGGACAGGACGAACACTGAAGCTTTCTTT	CSVRDRTNTEAFF
TRBV21-1	-	TRBJ2-3	-	-	CASSKVVADGTDTQYF
TRBV20-1	-	TRBJ2-7	-	TGCAGTGCCCCCCGGGACCGTACCTACGAGCAGTACTTC	CSAPRDRTYEQYF
TRBV7-8	-	TRBJ2-6	-	TGTGCCAGCAGCTCTAAAGAGGGCAGGGTTGGGGCCAACGTCCTGACTTTC	CASSSKEGRVGANVLTF
TRBV6-4	-	TRBJ2-1	few	TGTGCCAGCAGTGATTCCGCCAGGGTAAGGTACAATGAGCAGTTCTTC	CASSDSARVRYNEQFF
TRBV7-9	-	TRBJ2-1	-	TGTGCCAGCAGTCCCTGGCCGTATGAGCAGTTCTTC	CASSPWPYEQFF
TRBV4-1	-	TRBJ1-2	few	TGCGCCAGCAGCCAAGTTTTATCTAACTATGGCTACACCTTC	CASSQVLSNYGYTF
TRBV6-5	-	TRBJ2-7	-	TGTGCCACCGCCGGGGACTCCTATTCCGAGCAGTACTTC	CATAGDSYSEQYF
TRBV7-3	-	TRBJ2-7	-	TGTGCCAGCAGCTTAGGCGGCGGGAACCCGACCTACGAGCAGTACTTC	CASSLGGGNPTYEQYF
TRBV6-6	TRBD1	TRBJ1-2	many	TGTGCCAGCAGTCCGGGACAGGCGAACTATGGCTACACCTTC	CASSPGQANYGYTF